The 17 T cell receptor beta chains listed next were all sequenced from one sample in a study of cytomegalovirus exposure and HLA in healthy donors. The PCR contained 60 Vbeta and 13 Jbeta primers. TCRdb's copy holds only in-frame clones and misses some; the assay was immunoSEQ multiplex PCR. The table has under 200,000 clones, more than 65% seen once; the top ten hold approximately 1.5%. What was sequenced was PBMCs. The receptors were sampled from a male donor in good health and CMV-seronegative.

This sequence joins TRBV2 and TRBJ2-5, with 10 positions matching TRBD1. The CDR3 runs 13 residues. V trimming: 10 bases; J trimming: 7 bases; junction bases outside the gene matches: 9. Germline CDR1 and CDR2: SNHLY and FYNNEI. The CDR3 loop reads CATLMGQGWTQYF. The CDR3 nucleotides read TGTGCCACGTTAATGGGACAGGGGTGGACCCAGTACTTC.

A single count supports this clone. The chain joins TRBV4-3 to TRBJ1-1, with D hard to call. V gave up 4 bases and J gave up 5 bases, with 14 bases separating them. Per germline, CDR1 LGHNA and CDR2 YSLEER. The CDR3 runs to 14 residues. CDR3 sequence: CASSPSRAGTEAFF. For the CDR3, the DNA is TGCGCCAGCAGCCCGAGTAGGGCGGGAACTGAAGCTTTCTTT.

The chain is built from TRBV2 and TRBJ2-6; D might be TRBD2 (5 bases). The CDR3 extends over 14 amino acids. V dropped 4 bases and J dropped 3 bases, with 7 bases sitting between them. Looked up from germline, CDR1 is SNHLY and CDR2 is FYNNEI. DNA for the CDR3: TGTGCCAGCAGTGCGGGGAGTGGGGCCAACGTCCTGACTTTC. Amino acid sequence: CASSAGSGANVLTF.

V gene TRBV19 combines with J gene TRBJ2-7; possible D gene TRBD2, 5 bases. V lost 5 bases and J lost 2, with 19 bases in between. The CDR3 loop spans 16 amino acids. Germline V gene data show CDR1 as LNHDA and CDR2 as SQIVND (reference sequence). CDR3 sequence (DNA): TGTGCCAGTAGTTCCGGCGTCGGGAAATCCCCCTACGAGCAGTACTTC. This sequence encodes CASSSGVGKSPYEQYF.

The chain combines TRBV4-2 with TRBJ2-5; no firm D call. This CDR3 has 11 residues. Germline V gene sequence: CDR1 LGHNA, CDR2 YNFKEQ. The ends were cut back, 0 bases at V and 7 bases at J, with 3 bases in the middle. DNA for the CDR3: TGTGCCAGCAGCCAAGATCGGACCCAGTACTTC. Residues: CASSQDRTQYF.

This rearrangement joins TRBV7-9 to TRBJ1-4; D is ambiguous. CDR1 is SEHNR, CDR2 FQNEAQ, per germline (reference sequence). The CDR3 extends over 16 amino acids. V dropped 2 bases and J dropped 4 bases, with 14 bases sitting between them. The CDR3 DNA reads as TGTGCCAGCAGCTTAACCGCCCGGGTCTATAATGAAAAACTGTTTTTT. It specifies CASSLTARVYNEKLFF.

The rearrangement links TRBV7-3 to TRBJ2-2, with 9 nucleotides matching TRBD2. The CDR3 sequence is 19 residues long. Germline lookup yields CDR1 SGHTA and CDR2 FQGTGA. Trimming took 1 base from V and 0 from J; bases not matched to a gene: 9. This CDR3 reads CASSLRAPGLATNTGELFF. The CDR3 DNA reads as TGTGCCAGCAGCTTAAGGGCCCCGGGACTAGCAACGAACACCGGGGAGCTGTTTTTT.

This clone occurred once. J is TRBJ2-7 and V is TRBV21-1; the D call of TRBD1 is as the table states it, not checked on the DNA. TRBV21-1 is a pseudogene locus. The CDR3 covers 11 residues. This chain's CDR3 is CASSLGQSEFF. CDR3 nucleotide sequence: TGTGCCAGCAGCTTGGGACAGTCCGAGTTTTTC.

A word on this clone: Other DNA sequences of this sample code for an identical CDR3. The chain recombines TRBV15 with TRBJ2-3; no clear D gene. The CDR3 has 16 amino acids. Trimming pared 0 bases from V and 1 base from J, leaving 11 bases between. In germline, CDR1 is LNHNV, CDR2 YYDKDF (reference sequence). The CDR3 here is CATSRDRASGTDTQYF. Written as DNA, the CDR3 is TGTGCCACCAGCAGAGATCGAGCGAGCGGCACAGATACGCAGTATTTT.

The V and J genes are TRBV15 and TRBJ1-2; tentative D call: TRBD1 (6 bases). Germline CDR1 and CDR2: LNHNV and YYDKDF (reference sequence). V lost 5 bases and J lost 5, with 27 bases in between. This CDR3 region has 18 residues. The CDR3 loop is CATSAERGGLPVWYGYTF. Here the CDR3 DNA reads TGTGCCACCAGCGCGGAACGGGGGGGCTTACCCGTTTGGTATGGCTACACCTTC.

This chain connects TRBV7-9 to TRBJ1-1; 9 nucleotides match TRBD1. The ends lost 4 bases at V and 3 bases at J; junction bases unmatched: 9. The CDR3 has 16 residues. Germline CDR1 is SEHNR and CDR2 is FQNEAQ (reference sequence). CDR3 region: CASSSTYGTGYTEAFF. The CDR3 bases are TGTGCCAGCAGCTCGACCTATGGGACAGGGTACACTGAAGCTTTCTTT.

This clone showed up just a few times. The V call is TRBV6-1, the J call TRBJ1-2; tentatively, D is TRBD1 (5 bases). The germline V gene has CDR1 MNHNS and CDR2 SASEGT. This CDR3 has 13 amino acids. V was shortened by 4 bases and J by 8 bases, with 14 bases between the two germline ends. CDR3 in DNA: TGTGCCAGCAGTGTTGACAGAGATAACGGCTACACCTTC. It codes for CASSVDRDNGYTF.

This chain connects TRBV28 to TRBJ1-5, with 10 bases that match TRBD1. With V trimmed by 8 bases and J by 4 bases, 14 bases remained unmatched. The CDR3 is 17 residues long. Germline V gives CDR1 MDHEN, CDR2 SYDVKM. The CDR3 reads CASCEHRGQGINQPQHF. As DNA, the CDR3 is TGTGCCAGCTGTGAGCATAGGGGACAGGGGATAAATCAGCCCCAGCATTTT.

This clone was counted a single time. The chain joins TRBV18 to TRBJ2-5; 8 positions match TRBD2. V shed 3 bases and J 5 bases; nucleotides not matched to a gene: 11. Germline values: CDR1 KGHSH, CDR2 LQKENI. The CDR3 covers 16 residues. The CDR3 is CASSPGTRRTVETQYF. The CDR3 bases are TGTGCCAGCTCACCCGGGACTAGGAGAACCGTGGAGACCCAGTACTTC.

V is TRBV20-1 and J is TRBJ2-7; D not certain. Trimming stripped 1 base from V and 4 bases from J, with 5 bases between. This CDR3 is built from 11 residues. From germline, CDR1 is DFQATT and CDR2 SNEGSKA (reference sequence). CDR3 loop: CSARALYEQYF. CDR3 bases: TGCAGTGCTAGAGCTCTTTACGAGCAGTACTTC.

The chain employs TRBV27 and TRBJ1-2, with 7 bases identical to TRBD1. The V gene end was trimmed by 5 bases and the J gene end by 4 bases; junction bases not matched to a gene: 7. Germline CDR1 and CDR2: MNHEY and SMNVEV (reference sequence). The CDR3 loop spans 14 amino acids. The chain's CDR3 is CASSRPGQTYGYTF. CDR3 coding DNA: TGTGCCAGCAGTCGACCGGGACAGACCTATGGCTACACCTTC.

As DNA, the CDR3 is TGTGCCAGTAGTCCGGCAGGGAGGTCTGGCTACACCTTC. It codes for CASSPAGRSGYTF. The V gene is TRBV19, the J gene TRBJ1-2; TRBD1 is a possible D gene (5 bases). CDR1 is LNHDA and CDR2 is SQIVND in the germline V gene (reference sequence). This CDR3 is built from 13 residues. Trimming left V 5 bases short and J 7 bases short, with 14 bases between.